These 13 T cell receptor beta chains were all obtained from the same sample, sequenced in a study of beta chain features in type 1 diabetes. Expressed TCRB transcripts were sequenced because the entire RNA isolate underwent reverse transcription. Assay: immunoSEQ multiplex PCR; the TCRdb copy retains only in-frame clones and omits some. This table holds around 320,000 clones, 13% to 15% found once. What was sequenced was central memory CD4+ T cells from blood. The source of these receptors is a man in his thirties or forties in good health.

As for this clone: Other nucleotide sequences from this sample produce the same CDR3. The chain links TRBV19 to TRBJ1-1; D is uncertain. The V end lost 4 bases, the J end lost 1 base, and 4 bases lay between the germline ends. CDR3 length: 12 amino acids. The germline V gene encodes CDR1 LNHDA and CDR2 SQIVND (reference sequence). DNA of the CDR3: TGTGCCAGTAGTAGGCAGAACACTGAAGCTTTCTTT. Translation: CASSRQNTEAFF.

In its sample, this clone was seen a few times. The chain couples TRBV7-2 to TRBJ1-5; D call uncertain. CDR3 length: 16 residues. Germline CDR1 reads SGHTA; CDR2 reads FQGNSA. V was cut by 4 bases and J by 8 bases, with 21 bases left in between. DNA of the CDR3: TGTGCCAGCAGCTCCACGATTGGGGAGGGCTGGGAGCCCCAGCATTTT. The encoded protein is CASSSTIGEGWEPQHF.

This clone was seen more than once but under ten times. The chain couples TRBV7-2 to TRBJ2-2; the D gene is possibly TRBD1 (6 bases). The V gene's germline CDR1 is SGHTA and CDR2 FQGNSA. V lost 7 bases and J 1 base, leaving 16 bases between the germline ends. The CDR3 totals 16 residues. The CDR3 sequence is CASTLDGTMNTGELFF. The CDR3 DNA reads as TGTGCCAGCACCCTCGACGGGACAATGAACACCGGGGAGCTGTTTTTT.

This clone has only a few counts. The rearrangement links TRBV5-1 to TRBJ2-5, with 7 bases aligning to TRBD1. Per the germline V gene, CDR1 is SGHRS and CDR2 is YFSETQ. CDR3 length equals 14 residues. Losses at the gene ends were 8 bases for V and 5 bases for J; bases not matched to a gene: 12. The CDR3 is CASTRQGWGETQYF. The CDR3 DNA is TGCGCCAGTACAAGACAGGGTTGGGGCGAGACCCAGTACTTC. Together with reference TRBV5-1 and TRBJ2-5, the CDR3 gives the full variable domain: KAGVTQTPRYLIKTRGQQVTLSCSPISGHRSVSWYQQTPGQGLQFLFEYFSETQRNKGNFPGRFSGRQFSNSRSEMNVSTLELGDSALYLCASTRQGWGETQYFGPGTRLLVL.

The genes are TRBV11-2 and TRBJ2-1; D is undetermined. The CDR3 length is 11 residues. Germline V gene lookup returns CDR1 SGHAT and CDR2 FQNNGV. V lost 6 bases and J lost 7, with 7 bases in between. The CDR3 sequence is CASRGFNEQFF. CDR3 coding DNA: TGTGCCAGCAGGGGTTTTAATGAGCAGTTCTTC.

In this sample, this clone turned up a few times. The chain carries TRBV30 and TRBJ2-7, with 7 positions matching TRBD2. V lost 0 bases and J lost 0; bases outside the gene matches: 2. Germline loops: CDR1 GTSNPN, CDR2 SVGIG (reference sequence). This CDR3 spans 14 amino acids. CDR3 amino acids: CAWSVGGGSYEQYV. The CDR3 DNA reads as TGTGCCTGGAGTGTAGGCGGGGGCTCCTACGAGCAGTACGTC.

Concerning this clone: The sample has other DNA sequences that encode this CDR3 too. The chain has TRBV14 and TRBJ2-4; possible D gene TRBD1, 6 bases. The CDR3 has 17 amino acids. CDR1 is SGHDN, CDR2 FVKESK, per germline. V was shortened by 1 base and J by 0 bases, with 13 bases between the two germline ends. The CDR3 sequence: CASSQADSRLAKNIQYF. For the CDR3, the DNA is TGTGCCAGCAGCCAAGCGGACAGTAGATTAGCCAAAAACATTCAGTACTTC.

This clone was seen a single time. This chain connects TRBV5-1 to TRBJ2-3; D may be TRBD1 or TRBD2 (5 bases each). Trimming stripped 2 bases from V and 1 base from J, with 11 bases between. This CDR3 has 15 residues. Germline V gene sequence: CDR1 SGHRS, CDR2 YFSETQ. This CDR3 reads CASSLGDGGTDTQYF. CDR3 nucleotide sequence: TGCGCCAGCAGCTTAGGGGACGGGGGCACAGATACGCAGTATTTT. Complete variable domain (other parts from reference TRBV5-1 and TRBJ2-3): KAGVTQTPRYLIKTRGQQVTLSCSPISGHRSVSWYQQTPGQGLQFLFEYFSETQRNKGNFPGRFSGRQFSNSRSEMNVSTLELGDSALYLCASSLGDGGTDTQYFGPGTRLTVL.

This clone showed up just a few times. This sequence joins TRBV5-1 and TRBJ2-2; D tentatively reads TRBD1 or TRBD2 (5 bases each). The CDR3 has 16 amino acids. Trimming left V 3 bases short and J 7 bases short, with 19 bases between. From germline, CDR1 is SGHRS and CDR2 YFSETQ. The CDR3 loop reads CASSSDTGPSGGELFF. For the CDR3, the DNA is TGCGCCAGCAGCTCCGACACGGGACCATCGGGCGGGGAGCTGTTTTTT.

CDR3 region: CASSAPWGQGRYEQYF. The CDR3 DNA reads as TGTGCCAGCAGCGCCCCCTGGGGACAGGGCCGCTACGAGCAGTACTTC. The V gene is TRBV11-2, the J gene TRBJ2-7; 9 bases map to TRBD1. The CDR3 consists of 16 residues. The V segment lost 5 bases and the J segment 3 bases; nucleotides outside the gene matches: 11. Germline V gene data show CDR1 as SGHAT and CDR2 as FQNNGV.

V and J are TRBV7-8 and TRBJ1-5; the D gene is possibly TRBD1 (5 bases). This CDR3 has 16 residues. Per germline, CDR1 SGHVS and CDR2 FQNEAQ. V lost 2 bases to trimming and J lost 2 bases, with 13 bases between them. CDR3 sequence: CASSLWRGRGNQPQHF. As DNA, the CDR3 is TGTGCCAGCAGCTTATGGAGGGGAAGGGGCAATCAGCCCCAGCATTTT.

V is TRBV4-3 and J is TRBJ1-2; 11 nucleotides match TRBD1. The CDR3 length is 15 residues. Germline V gene lookup returns CDR1 LGHNA and CDR2 YSLEER. The V segment lost 0 bases and the J segment 8 bases; nucleotides outside the gene matches: 5. CDR3 loop: CASSQDIGQGAGYTF. The DNA for the CDR3 is TGCGCCAGCAGCCAAGATATTGGACAGGGGGCGGGCTACACCTTC.

The rearrangement links TRBV27 to TRBJ2-3; possible D gene TRBD1, 5 bases. Trimming shortened V by 6 bases and J by 0 bases, and 13 bases separated the two germline ends. The CDR3 runs 15 residues. Germline-derived CDR1 and CDR2 are MNHEY and SMNVEV (reference sequence). The CDR3 DNA reads TGTGCCAGCAGCCAGGGCGCTCTAAGCACAGATACGCAGTATTTT. As protein: CASSQGALSTDTQYF.